The 27 T cell receptor beta chains below were found in one sample sequenced in a study of sequential checkpoint blockade in melanoma. Treatment in this sample: randomized to nivolumab then ipilimumab (arm A) or the reverse (arm B). The method was immunoSEQ multiplex PCR; TCRdb's version includes in-frame clones alone and lacks a portion of them. The sample gives some 18,000 clones, roughly 28% of which show up once; 7.2% is in the top ten. This sample comprised tumor tissue (inferred from file names), obtained from a patient given nivolumab and ipilimumab in sequence. Receptor source: a human donor with melanoma.

The J gene is TRBJ1-3, the V gene TRBV7-4; possibly TRBD1 for D (5 bases). The CDR3 is 13 residues long. V was trimmed by 6 bases and J by 4 bases, leaving 10 bases between them. Germline V gives CDR1 SGHVT, CDR2 SQSDAQ. CDR3 in amino acids: CASSYDRGNTIYF. CDR3 coding DNA: TGTGCCAGCAGTTACGACAGAGGAAACACCATATATTTT.

The chain employs TRBV19 and TRBJ2-1, with TRBD2 matching over 9 bases. V dropped 3 bases and J dropped 7; count of bases not matched to a gene: 13. Per germline, CDR1 LNHDA and CDR2 SQIVND (reference sequence). The CDR3 length is 17 residues. The DNA for the CDR3 is TGTGCCAGTAGTATTGGTAGCGGGAGAGGTGCGGGTAATGAGCAGTTCTTC. The encoded protein is CASSIGSGRGAGNEQFF.

This chain joins TRBV18 and TRBJ1-2; no reliable D call. The CDR3 length is 12 residues. V was trimmed by 5 bases and J by 6 bases, leaving 10 bases between them. From germline, CDR1 is KGHSH and CDR2 LQKENI. CDR3 coding DNA: TGTGCCAGCTCAGCCGGGGATGATGGCTACACCTTC. This gives the protein CASSAGDDGYTF.

This clone has just a few counts. This chain uses TRBV6-8 with TRBJ2-7; the D gene is possibly TRBD1 (6 bases). Germline V gives CDR1 MNHGY, CDR2 SAAAGT. The CDR3 extends over 14 amino acids. The ends were cut back, 7 bases at V and 4 bases at J, with 17 bases in the middle. CDR3 loop: CASTNRAWGYEQYF. CDR3 coding DNA: TGTGCCAGCACCAACAGGGCCTGGGGGTACGAGCAGTACTTC.

The chain couples TRBV29-1 to TRBJ2-3; 9 positions agree with TRBD2. Germline V lookup: CDR1 SQVTM, CDR2 ANQGSEA. The CDR3 is 17 amino acids. The ends lost 6 bases at V and 3 bases at J; junction bases unmatched: 16. Here the CDR3 DNA reads TGCAGCGTCGAGGGTTTGGCTAGCGGGGTGAAAACAGATACGCAGTATTTT. Its protein product is CSVEGLASGVKTDTQYF.

The chain uses TRBV9 and TRBJ2-1; tentative D call: TRBD2 (6 bases). The ends were cut back, 4 bases at V and 4 bases at J, with 15 bases in the middle. In germline, CDR1 is SGDLS, CDR2 YYNGEE. This CDR3 is 15 amino acids long. CDR3 in amino acids: CASSPGPGGYNEQFF. The CDR3, as DNA: TGTGCCAGCAGCCCCGGTCCCGGGGGATACAATGAGCAGTTCTTC.

This clone was counted between two and nine times. The chain joins TRBV11-3 to TRBJ2-3; weak D call: TRBD2 (5 bases). CDR3 size: 14 residues. V lost 8 bases, J lost 3 bases, and 15 bases lay in between. CDR1 SGHNT and CDR2 YENEEA come from the germline V gene. This CDR3 reads CASQRAGGTDTQYF. The CDR3 DNA follows: TGTGCCAGCCAGAGGGCAGGTGGTACAGATACGCAGTATTTT.

The table lists this clone with a few counts. V gene TRBV11-3 combines with J gene TRBJ1-1; maybe TRBD1 (6 bases). CDR1 SGHNT and CDR2 YENEEA come from the germline V gene. V was trimmed by 2 bases and J by 1 base, leaving 23 bases between them. There are 19 residues in the CDR3. The CDR3 is CASSLIVESVGHWNTEAFF. In DNA form, the CDR3 reads TGTGCCAGCAGCTTAATCGTTGAGAGTGTGGGACACTGGAACACTGAAGCTTTCTTT.

The genes are TRBV29-1 and TRBJ2-1; no reliable D call. The CDR3 consists of 13 residues. V gave up 7 bases and J gave up 5 bases, with 15 bases separating them. The germline CDR1 and CDR2 sequences are SQVTM and ANQGSEA. As DNA, the CDR3 is TGCAGCGCGGCTTTGACCCTTAACAATGAGCAGTTCTTC. This sequence encodes CSAALTLNNEQFF.

The J gene is TRBJ2-3, the V gene TRBV11-3; no firm D call. Deletions cut 0 bases from V and 6 bases from J, with 13 bases between. The CDR3 runs 15 residues. CDR1 and CDR2 (germline): SGHNT, YENEEA. DNA for the CDR3: TGTGCCAGCAGCTTAGATGGGGAAGGGTGGGATACGCAGTATTTT. Translated: CASSLDGEGWDTQYF. Looking up the rest from reference TRBV11-3 and TRBJ2-3 gives the full variable domain: EAGVVQSPRYKIIEKKQPVAFWCNPISGHNTLYWYLQNLGQGPELLIRYENEEAVDDSQLPKDRFSAERLKGVDSTLKIQPAELGDSAVYLCASSLDGEGWDTQYFGPGTRLTVL.

In this sample, this clone turned up a few times. The chain uses TRBV28 and TRBJ2-1; D possibly uses TRBD1 or TRBD2 (6 bases each). Looked up from germline, CDR1 is MDHEN and CDR2 is SYDVKM. This CDR3 comprises 17 residues. Trimming stripped 5 bases from V and 5 bases from J, with 22 bases between. The DNA for the CDR3 is TGTGCCAGCAGTCCCTTTGCGGGGAGAAGGGGGAACAATGAGCAGTTCTTC. It codes for CASSPFAGRRGNNEQFF. The whole variable domain, remainder taken from reference TRBV28 and TRBJ2-1, is DVKVTQSSRYLVKRTGEKVFLECVQDMDHENMFWYRQDPGLGLRLIYFSYDVKMKEKGDIPEGYSVSREKKERFSLILESASTNQTSMYLCASSPFAGRRGNNEQFFGPGTRLTVL.

The V and J genes are TRBV30 and TRBJ2-1, with TRBD2 as a possible D gene (5 bases). The CDR3 covers 12 residues. Germline V gives CDR1 GTSNPN, CDR2 SVGIG (reference sequence). V was trimmed by 0 bases and J by 8 bases, leaving 8 bases between them. The CDR3 DNA follows: TGTGCCTGGAGTGTACGGGATGATGAGCAGTTCTTC. Its translation is CAWSVRDDEQFF.

This clone occurred a few times. The CDR3 reads CASSARAGTSTDTQYF. CDR3 DNA: TGTGCCAGCAGCGCCCGAGCGGGTACTAGCACAGATACGCAGTATTTT. The gene calls are TRBV9 and TRBJ2-3; possible D gene TRBD2, 6 bases. V lost 3 bases and J lost 0, with 14 bases in between. Germline assignment: CDR1 SGDLS and CDR2 YYNGEE. This CDR3 comprises 16 residues.

This clone appeared once. The V call is TRBV18, the J call TRBJ1-1; TRBD1 agrees at 7 bases. The germline gives CDR1 KGHSH, CDR2 LQKENI. The CDR3 length is 15 residues. J gave up 5 bases and V 0 bases, and 6 bases lay outside the gene matches. CDR3 in DNA: TGTGCCAGCTCACCACCGACAGGGTCGGGTACTGAAGCTTTCTTT. Its protein product is CASSPPTGSGTEAFF.

The chain links TRBV30 to TRBJ2-3, with 10 bases fitting TRBD2. Germline-derived CDR1 and CDR2 are GTSNPN and SVGIG (reference sequence). The CDR3 contains 16 residues. The V and J ends lost 5 bases and 1 base, in that order; junction bases with no gene match: 9. The CDR3 reads CAWGPGTSARTDTQYF. In DNA form, the CDR3 reads TGTGCCTGGGGTCCGGGGACTAGCGCCCGCACAGATACGCAGTATTTT.

The chain joins TRBV29-1 to TRBJ2-2, with TRBD1 identical over 7 bases. Germline CDR1 SQVTM, CDR2 ANQGSEA. This CDR3 is 18 amino acids long. Unmatched junction bases numbered 21, after V lost 6 bases and J lost 5 bases. The CDR3 DNA reads TGCAGCGTACGGGATTTCGGGACAGAGGGGCCAGGTACCGGGGAGCTGTTTTTT. Protein sequence: CSVRDFGTEGPGTGELFF.

The V call is TRBV6-8, the J call TRBJ1-5; 7 bases align to TRBD1. The CDR3 loop spans 17 amino acids. With V trimmed by 6 bases and J by 0 bases, 11 bases remained unmatched. Germline assignment: CDR1 MNHGY and CDR2 SAAAGT. The CDR3 DNA is TGTGCCAGCAGGGGACGACAGGGAACATATAGCAATCAGCCCCAGCATTTT. Translated, it gives CASRGRQGTYSNQPQHF.

This clone was seen a few times. The gene calls are TRBV11-3 and TRBJ1-3; tentative D call: TRBD1 (5 bases). This CDR3 has 15 residues. The ends were cut back, 5 bases at V and 3 bases at J, with 14 bases in the middle. Germline CDR1 SGHNT, CDR2 YENEEA. The CDR3 DNA sequence: TGTGCCAGCAGCGCCCGACAGTTTGGTGGAAACACCATATATTTT. It codes for CASSARQFGGNTIYF.

V gene TRBV10-3 combines with J gene TRBJ1-3; no clear D gene. Germline V gives CDR1 ENHRY, CDR2 SYGVKD. The V end lost 0 bases, the J end lost 2 bases, and 5 bases lay between the germline ends. The CDR3 is made up of 14 amino acids. Here the CDR3 reads CAISESTAGNTIYF. CDR3 DNA: TGTGCCATCAGTGAGTCAACAGCTGGAAACACCATATATTTT.

V and J are TRBV5-1 and TRBJ1-1; D possibly corresponds to TRBD1 (6 bases). Trimming left V 0 bases short and J 5 bases short, with 14 bases between. The germline gives CDR1 SGHRS, CDR2 YFSETQ. CDR3 size: 15 residues. The CDR3 loop reads CASSLAGQGWTEAFF. The CDR3 DNA follows: TGCGCCAGCAGCTTGGCTGGGCAGGGGTGGACTGAAGCTTTCTTT. The variable domain in full, with the rest retrieved from reference TRBV5-1 and TRBJ1-1, is KAGVTQTPRYLIKTRGQQVTLSCSPISGHRSVSWYQQTPGQGLQFLFEYFSETQRNKGNFPGRFSGRQFSNSRSEMNVSTLELGDSALYLCASSLAGQGWTEAFFGQGTRLTVV.

This clone was seen a few times. This chain joins TRBV15 and TRBJ2-7; 11 bases fit TRBD2. CDR1 is LNHNV and CDR2 is YYDKDF in the germline V gene (reference sequence). CDR3 length: 15 residues. V lost 0 bases to trimming and J lost 3 bases; unmatched junction nucleotides: 1. In nucleotides, the CDR3 is TGTGCCACCAGCAGAGATACTAGCGGGGGCTACGAGCAGTACTTC. Protein sequence: CATSRDTSGGYEQYF.

This clone was detected only a few times. This chain joins TRBV11-3 and TRBJ2-2, with 9 bases lining up with TRBD2. V was clipped by 2 bases and J by 5 bases; unmatched bases: 15. Germline V gene lookup returns CDR1 SGHNT and CDR2 YENEEA. The CDR3 totals 19 residues. The CDR3: CASSLLAGDRRTVTGELFF. The CDR3 coding sequence is TGTGCCAGCAGCTTATTAGCGGGAGACCGACGAACAGTTACCGGGGAGCTGTTTTTT.

The chain recombines TRBV6-8 with TRBJ2-7, with D perhaps TRBD1 (7 bases). Germline V lookup: CDR1 MNHGY, CDR2 SAAAGT. The CDR3 is 13 residues long. The ends were cut back, 5 bases at V and 5 bases at J, with 13 bases in the middle. The CDR3 here is CASSDRDFNEQYF. The CDR3 DNA reads as TGTGCCAGCAGTGACAGGGACTTTAACGAGCAGTACTTC.

The chain couples TRBV6-8 to TRBJ2-1, with 7 bases fitting TRBD2. From germline, CDR1 is MNHGY and CDR2 SAAAGT. This CDR3 contains 14 residues. Trimming took 11 bases from V and 3 from J; bases not matched to a gene: 10. The CDR3 DNA sequence: TGTGCCTCTCTAGGTGCGGGAGTCTACAATGAGCAGTTCTTC. Its protein product is CASLGAGVYNEQFF.

There are many counts of this clone. The rearrangement links TRBV11-3 to TRBJ1-1; 9 nucleotides align to TRBD1. The CDR3 contains 14 residues. The V and J ends lost 5 bases and 6 bases, in that order; junction bases with no gene match: 7. The germline gives CDR1 SGHNT, CDR2 YENEEA. The CDR3: CASSPGTGPPEAFF. CDR3 sequence (DNA): TGTGCCAGCAGCCCCGGGACAGGGCCTCCTGAAGCTTTCTTT.

In its sample, this clone was seen a few times. The sample holds other DNA sequences that translate to the same CDR3. V gene TRBV9 combines with J gene TRBJ2-2, with TRBD1 matching over 10 bases. Unmatched junction bases numbered 2, after V lost 0 bases and J lost 6 bases. The CDR3 has 15 amino acids. The germline V gene encodes CDR1 SGDLS and CDR2 YYNGEE. The CDR3 sequence is CASSVGQGASGELFF. CDR3 bases: TGTGCCAGCAGCGTAGGACAGGGGGCGTCCGGGGAGCTGTTTTTT.

This chain joins TRBV19 and TRBJ2-5; 10 bases fit TRBD2. Per germline, CDR1 LNHDA and CDR2 SQIVND (reference sequence). The CDR3 runs to 14 residues. The V gene end was trimmed by 7 bases and the J gene end by 5 bases; junction bases not matched to a gene: 7. The CDR3 nucleotides are TGTGCCAGTACCTCAGCGGGGGGGCGGGAGACCCAGTACTTC. Protein: CASTSAGGRETQYF.